The sequence of this TCR beta chain was determined in a study of PD-L1 blockade in urothelial cancer. The CDR3 is 12 amino acids. Germline V CDR1 and CDR2: SSHAT, FNYEAQ (reference sequence). About this clone itself: Sequence at one end of the junction differs from germline and may be a read error.

Time point meaning: peripheral blood 6 weeks after treatment start. Each patient's cancer was a locally advanced or metastatic urothelial carcinoma. Data came from immunoSEQ multiplex PCR; TCRdb stores just in-frame clones and leaves some out. The table shows about 48,000 clones, with about 82% occurring only once. The receptor was isolated from a man between 65 and 79 years old with urothelial cancer. The specimen comprised PBMCs, sampled around atezolizumab (anti-PD-L1) treatment. This rearrangement joins TRBV7-7 to TRBJ2-2; D is unresolved. CDR3 sequence (DNA): TGTGCTAGCAGCGCGGACACCGGGGAGCTGTTTTTT. It is translated as CASSADTGELFF.